This T cell receptor beta chain comes out of a study of CD8 T cells in ankylosing spondylitis. Making the TCR beta libraries involved quantitative 5'-RACE with molecular barcodes. TCRdb reprocessed the 5' RACE reads via MiXCR and lists one record per CDR3 protein. The profile shows about 800,000 distinct CDR3 sequences, roughly 12% of them singletons. Findings and caveats of the study: Certain motif variants had earlier appeared in reactive arthritis synovial fluid and blood. It was reported that disease-linked clones were significantly enriched in matched ankylosing spondylitis synovial fluid. There was a TCR beta motif, made of several highly homologous variants, that appeared characteristic of ankylosing spondylitis blood.

In its sample, this clonotype was seen many times. Antigen: not known. This clonotype was sampled from a male donor with ankylosing spondylitis. The sequencing input was blood, either unsorted or a sorted T cell fraction (not recorded which).

The CDR3 DNA sequence: TGTGCCAGCAGCCGTGGGAACGAGCAGTACTTC. Encoded protein: CASSRGNEQYF. V usage is TRBV7-9 and J usage is TRBJ2-7; D is unclear. Germline CDR1 and CDR2: SEHNR and FQNEAQ (reference sequence). The CDR3 extends over 11 amino acids. Trimming shortened V by 5 bases and J by 5 bases, and 7 bases separated the two germline ends.